These 9 T cell receptor beta chains were sequenced from one sample in a study of human T cells and chemical hapten exposure. From the RACE reads, TCRdb called clonotypes with MiXCR, one entry per CDR3 protein. The table shows some 53,000 distinct CDR3 sequences, with approximately 10% occurring only once. Stated time point: patch test 1, 2 weeks after DPC sensitization. Treatment denoted: therapeutic diphenylcyclopropenone sensitization with weekly scalp DPC. The starting material, unfractionated whole blood, was used for total RNA extraction. Sample: whole blood, taken in connection with sensitization to the hapten diphenylcyclopropenone (DPC). The source is a woman aged 40 to 50 with alopecia areata. Some clones in this sample may be carry-over from other donors' samples.

The chain carries TRBV29-1 and TRBJ2-1; 7 nucleotides agree with TRBD1. Germline lookup yields CDR1 SQVTM and CDR2 ANQGSEA. The CDR3 covers 13 residues. The V and J ends lost 8 bases and 9 bases, in that order; junction bases with no gene match: 13. CDR3 sequence (DNA): TGCAGCATTGCGAGTTACAGGGGACGTGAGCAGTTCTTC. Residues: CSIASYRGREQFF.

The V call is TRBV7-9, the J call TRBJ2-5; 12 bases map to TRBD2. V lost 4 bases and J lost 4; bases outside the gene matches: 16. Germline values: CDR1 SEHNR, CDR2 FQNEAQ (reference sequence). The length of the CDR3 is 19 residues. CDR3 DNA sequence: TGTGCCAGCAGCTCCGGACGCGTACTACTAGCGGGGGGAAGAGAGACCCAGTACTTC. This codes for CASSSGRVLLAGGRETQYF.

This clonotype occurred many times. This chain links TRBV7-9 with TRBJ2-3; 14 positions agree with TRBD2. The CDR3 covers 18 residues. Germline values: CDR1 SEHNR, CDR2 FQNEAQ (reference sequence). With 4 bases clipped from V and 1 base from J, the junction kept 7 bases outside the gene matches. The CDR3 is CASSSGTSGGTGTDTQYF. CDR3 sequence (DNA): TGTGCCAGCAGCTCCGGGACTAGCGGGGGTACAGGCACAGATACGCAGTATTTT.

This clonotype was observed a handful of times. The chain carries TRBV11-3 and TRBJ2-1, with 8 bases fitting TRBD1. Germline V gives CDR1 SGHNT, CDR2 YENEEA. V was clipped by 4 bases and J by 4 bases; unmatched bases: 3. The CDR3 extends over 14 amino acids. CDR3 sequence: CASSSGQGYNEQFF. The DNA of the CDR3 is TGTGCCAGCAGCTCTGGACAGGGATACAATGAGCAGTTCTTC.

Ten or more counts support this clonotype. The chain combines TRBV19 with TRBJ2-3; weak D call: TRBD2 (7 bases). V lost 5 bases and J 4 bases, leaving 22 bases between the germline ends. CDR1 is LNHDA, CDR2 SQIVND, per germline (reference sequence). The CDR3 contains 17 residues. The CDR3 coding sequence is TGTGCCAGTAGTCCTCCGCCCTACGGGGGGCTCTCAGATACGCAGTATTTT. Its protein is CASSPPPYGGLSDTQYF.

The V gene is TRBV18, the J gene TRBJ1-1, with D possibly TRBD1 on 5 matching bases. Germline loops: CDR1 KGHSH, CDR2 LQKENI. V was cut by 3 bases and J by 6 bases, with 8 bases left in between. The CDR3 consists of 12 residues. The CDR3 here is CASSPEGSEAFF. CDR3 coding DNA: TGTGCCAGCTCACCCGAGGGGTCTGAAGCTTTCTTT.

The chain links TRBV20-1 to TRBJ2-1, with D unresolved. In germline, CDR1 is DFQATT, CDR2 SNEGSKA (reference sequence). The CDR3 is made up of 14 amino acids. V lost 5 bases and J 3 bases, leaving 14 bases between the germline ends. The CDR3: CSARPFVGYNEQFF. The CDR3 bases are TGCAGTGCTCGACCCTTTGTGGGCTACAATGAGCAGTTCTTC.

Ten or more counts support this clonotype. The chain uses TRBV12-3 or TRBV12-4 and TRBJ1-4; TRBD1 is a possible D gene (6 bases). The germline V and J ends were trimmed by 6 bases and 2 bases, with 13 bases remaining between them. This CDR3 is 15 amino acids long. This CDR3 is CASRAGGETNEKLFF. Written as DNA, the CDR3 is TGTGCCAGCAGAGCCGGGGGCGAGACTAATGAAAAACTGTTTTTT.

The rearrangement joins TRBV11-2 to TRBJ1-2, with 7 bases identical to TRBD1. Germline V gives CDR1 SGHAT, CDR2 FQNNGV. The J segment lost 4 bases and the V segment lost 5 bases, leaving 10 bases of the junction unmatched. The CDR3 covers 15 residues. The CDR3 region has the DNA TGTGCCAGCAGCCCAAACCCGACAGGGCCCTATGGCTACACCTTC. Translation: CASSPNPTGPYGYTF. Looking up the rest from reference TRBV11-2 and TRBJ1-2 gives the full variable domain: EAGVAQSPRYKIIEKRQSVAFWCNPISGHATLYWYQQILGQGPKLLIQFQNNGVVDDSQLPKDRFSAERLKGVDSTLKIQPAKLEDSAVYLCASSPNPTGPYGYTFGSGTRLTVV.